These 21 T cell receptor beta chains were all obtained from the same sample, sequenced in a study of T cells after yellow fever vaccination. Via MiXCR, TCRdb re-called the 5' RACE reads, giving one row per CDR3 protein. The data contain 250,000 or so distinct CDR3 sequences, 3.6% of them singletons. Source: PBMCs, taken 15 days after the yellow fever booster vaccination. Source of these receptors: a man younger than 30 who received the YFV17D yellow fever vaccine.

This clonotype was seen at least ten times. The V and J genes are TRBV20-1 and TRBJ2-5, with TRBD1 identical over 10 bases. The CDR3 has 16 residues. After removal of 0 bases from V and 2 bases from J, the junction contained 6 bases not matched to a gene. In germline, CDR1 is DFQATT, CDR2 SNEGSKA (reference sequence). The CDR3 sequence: CSARDSWTGGQETQYF. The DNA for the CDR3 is TGCAGTGCTAGAGACAGCTGGACAGGGGGTCAAGAGACCCAGTACTTC.

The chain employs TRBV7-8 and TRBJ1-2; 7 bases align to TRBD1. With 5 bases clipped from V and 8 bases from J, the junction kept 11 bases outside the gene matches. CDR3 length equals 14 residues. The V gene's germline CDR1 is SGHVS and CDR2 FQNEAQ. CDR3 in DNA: TGTGCCAGCAGCCCCGACAGGGTTTCTGGCGGCTACACCTTC. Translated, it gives CASSPDRVSGGYTF.

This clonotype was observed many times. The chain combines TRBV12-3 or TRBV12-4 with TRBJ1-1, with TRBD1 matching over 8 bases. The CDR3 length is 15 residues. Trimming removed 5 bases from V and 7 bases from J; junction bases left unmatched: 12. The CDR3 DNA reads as TGTGCCAGCAGTCCTACTAGCACCGGGACAGGTGAAGCTTTCTTT. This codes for CASSPTSTGTGEAFF.

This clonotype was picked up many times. This CDR3 is CASSPHRTSGGLTGELFF. The CDR3 DNA sequence: TGTGCCAGCAGCCCACACCGGACTAGCGGGGGACTCACCGGGGAGCTGTTTTTT. J is TRBJ2-2 and V is TRBV7-8, with 13 positions matching TRBD2. The CDR3 extends over 18 amino acids. Germline CDR1 is SGHVS and CDR2 is FQNEAQ. V dropped 5 bases and J dropped 4; count of bases not matched to a gene: 10.

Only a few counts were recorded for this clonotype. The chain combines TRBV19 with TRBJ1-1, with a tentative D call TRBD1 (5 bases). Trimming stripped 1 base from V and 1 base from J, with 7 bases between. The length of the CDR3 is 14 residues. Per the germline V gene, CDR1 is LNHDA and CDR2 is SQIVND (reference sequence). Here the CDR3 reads CASSIARANTEAFF. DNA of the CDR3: TGTGCCAGTAGTATAGCCAGGGCGAACACTGAAGCTTTCTTT.

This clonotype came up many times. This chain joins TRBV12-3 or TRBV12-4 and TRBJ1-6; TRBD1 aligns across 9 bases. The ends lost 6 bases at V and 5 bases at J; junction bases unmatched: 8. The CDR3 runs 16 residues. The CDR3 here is CASRAGTGWDNSPLHF. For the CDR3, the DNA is TGTGCCAGCAGGGCAGGGACAGGGTGGGATAATTCACCCCTCCACTTT.

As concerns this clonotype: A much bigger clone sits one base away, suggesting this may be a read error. The CDR3 sequence is CASSLVHSETQYF. The CDR3 bases are TGTGCCAGCAGCTTGGTTCATTCGGAGACCCAGTACTTC. V is TRBV5-4 and J is TRBJ2-5; D not certain. The CDR3 has 13 amino acids. CDR1 and CDR2 from the germline V gene are SGHNT and YYREEE (reference sequence). The V end lost 0 bases, the J end lost 5 bases, and 8 bases lay between the germline ends.

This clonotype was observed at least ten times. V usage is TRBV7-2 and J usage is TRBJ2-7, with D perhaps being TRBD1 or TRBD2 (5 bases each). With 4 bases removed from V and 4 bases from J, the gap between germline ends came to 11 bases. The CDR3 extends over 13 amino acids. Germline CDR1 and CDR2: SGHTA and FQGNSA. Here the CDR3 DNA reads TGTGCCAGCAGCTGGGACGAGCAATACGAGCAGTACTTC. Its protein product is CASSWDEQYEQYF.

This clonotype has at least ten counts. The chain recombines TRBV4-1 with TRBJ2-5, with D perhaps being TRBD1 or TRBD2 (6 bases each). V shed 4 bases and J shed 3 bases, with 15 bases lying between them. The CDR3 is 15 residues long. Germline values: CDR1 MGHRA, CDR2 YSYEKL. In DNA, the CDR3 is TGCGCCAGCAGCCTCCAGGGGACTTACAAAGAGACCCAGTACTTC. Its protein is CASSLQGTYKETQYF.

CDR3 nucleotides: TGTGCCAGCAGCTTCAGTGGTGGACTGGGCCCAGAGGAGCAGTTCTTC. Amino acid sequence: CASSFSGGLGPEEQFF. The chain carries TRBV7-8 and TRBJ2-1; TRBD2 is a possible D gene (5 bases). Trimming shortened V by 3 bases and J by 10 bases, and 22 bases separated the two germline ends. The CDR3 loop spans 16 amino acids. Germline values: CDR1 SGHVS, CDR2 FQNEAQ.

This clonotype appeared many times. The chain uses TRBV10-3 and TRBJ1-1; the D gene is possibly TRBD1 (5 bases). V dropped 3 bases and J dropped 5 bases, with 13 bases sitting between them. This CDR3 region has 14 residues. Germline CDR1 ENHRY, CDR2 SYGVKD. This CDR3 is CAISDASGGTEAFF. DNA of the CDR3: TGTGCCATCAGTGACGCCTCTGGGGGGACTGAAGCTTTCTTT.

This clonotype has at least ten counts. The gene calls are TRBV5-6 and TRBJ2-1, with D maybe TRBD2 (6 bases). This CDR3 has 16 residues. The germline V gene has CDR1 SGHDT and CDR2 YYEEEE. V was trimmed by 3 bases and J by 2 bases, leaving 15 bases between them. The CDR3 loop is CASSWYSGATYNEQFF. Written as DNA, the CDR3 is TGTGCCAGCAGCTGGTATAGCGGAGCGACCTACAATGAGCAGTTCTTC.

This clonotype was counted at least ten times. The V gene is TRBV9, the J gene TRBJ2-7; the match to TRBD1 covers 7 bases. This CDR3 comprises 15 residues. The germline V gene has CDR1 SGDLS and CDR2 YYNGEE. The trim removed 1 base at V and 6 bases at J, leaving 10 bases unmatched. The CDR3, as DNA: TGTGCCAGCAGCGTATCACAGGGGTCTCTGCGCGAGCAGTACTTC. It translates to CASSVSQGSLREQYF.

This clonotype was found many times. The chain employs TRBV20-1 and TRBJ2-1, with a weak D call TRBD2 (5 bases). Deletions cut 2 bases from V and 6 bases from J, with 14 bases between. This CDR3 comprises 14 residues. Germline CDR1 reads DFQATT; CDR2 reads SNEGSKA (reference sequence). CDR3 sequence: CSARSWTSLNEQFF. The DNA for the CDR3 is TGCAGTGCTAGAAGTTGGACTTCCCTCAATGAGCAGTTCTTC.

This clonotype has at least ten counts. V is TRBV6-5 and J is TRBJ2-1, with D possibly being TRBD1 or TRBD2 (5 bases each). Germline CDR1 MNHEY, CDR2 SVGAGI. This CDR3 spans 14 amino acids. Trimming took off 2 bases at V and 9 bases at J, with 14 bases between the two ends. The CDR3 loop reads CASSYGDDSGEQFF. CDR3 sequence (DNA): TGTGCCAGCAGTTACGGGGACGACAGTGGTGAGCAGTTCTTC.

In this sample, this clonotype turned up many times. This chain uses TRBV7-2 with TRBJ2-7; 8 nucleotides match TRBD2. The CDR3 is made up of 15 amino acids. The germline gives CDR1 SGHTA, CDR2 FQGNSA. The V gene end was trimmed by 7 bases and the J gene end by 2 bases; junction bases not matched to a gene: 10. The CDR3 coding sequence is TGTGCCAGCACAGAGGCGGGGGGCCAAACCTACGAGCAGTACTTC. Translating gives CASTEAGGQTYEQYF. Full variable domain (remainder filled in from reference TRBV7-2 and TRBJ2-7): GAGVSQSPSNKVTEKGKDVELRCDPISGHTALYWYRQSLGQGLEFLIYFQGNSAPDKSGLPSDRFSAERTGGSVSTLTIQRTQQEDSAVYLCASTEAGGQTYEQYFGPGTRLTVT.

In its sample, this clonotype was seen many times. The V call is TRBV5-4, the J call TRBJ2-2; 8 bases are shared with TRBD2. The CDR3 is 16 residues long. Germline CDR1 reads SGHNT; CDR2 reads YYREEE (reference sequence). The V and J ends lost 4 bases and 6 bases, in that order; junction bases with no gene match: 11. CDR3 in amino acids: CASSHRGGGGAGELFF. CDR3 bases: TGTGCCAGCAGCCACCGGGGGGGCGGCGGAGCCGGGGAGCTGTTTTTT.

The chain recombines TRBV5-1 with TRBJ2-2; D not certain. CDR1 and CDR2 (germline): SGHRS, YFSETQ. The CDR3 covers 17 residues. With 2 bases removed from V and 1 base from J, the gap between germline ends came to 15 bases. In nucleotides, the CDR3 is TGCGCCAGCAGCTTTGGTGGCGTCACCTTGAACACCGGGGAGCTGTTTTTT. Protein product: CASSFGGVTLNTGELFF.

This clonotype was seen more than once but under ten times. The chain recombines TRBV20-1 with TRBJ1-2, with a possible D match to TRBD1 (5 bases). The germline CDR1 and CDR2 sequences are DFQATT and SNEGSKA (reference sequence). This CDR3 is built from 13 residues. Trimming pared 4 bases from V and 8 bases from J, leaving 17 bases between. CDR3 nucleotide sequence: TGCAGTGCTATCGGTGGGGCTGAGAAAGGCTACACCTTC. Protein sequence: CSAIGGAEKGYTF.

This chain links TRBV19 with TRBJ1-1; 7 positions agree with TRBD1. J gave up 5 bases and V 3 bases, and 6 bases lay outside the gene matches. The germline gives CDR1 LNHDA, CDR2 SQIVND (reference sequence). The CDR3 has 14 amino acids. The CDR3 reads CASSMWQGGTEAFF. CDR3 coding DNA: TGTGCCAGTAGTATGTGGCAGGGGGGGACTGAAGCTTTCTTT.

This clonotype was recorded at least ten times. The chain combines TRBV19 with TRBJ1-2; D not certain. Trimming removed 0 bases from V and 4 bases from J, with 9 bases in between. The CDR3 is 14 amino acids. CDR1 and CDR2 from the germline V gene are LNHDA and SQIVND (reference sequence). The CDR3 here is CASSIEGGLYGYTF. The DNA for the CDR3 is TGTGCCAGTAGTATAGAGGGTGGGCTCTATGGCTACACCTTC.